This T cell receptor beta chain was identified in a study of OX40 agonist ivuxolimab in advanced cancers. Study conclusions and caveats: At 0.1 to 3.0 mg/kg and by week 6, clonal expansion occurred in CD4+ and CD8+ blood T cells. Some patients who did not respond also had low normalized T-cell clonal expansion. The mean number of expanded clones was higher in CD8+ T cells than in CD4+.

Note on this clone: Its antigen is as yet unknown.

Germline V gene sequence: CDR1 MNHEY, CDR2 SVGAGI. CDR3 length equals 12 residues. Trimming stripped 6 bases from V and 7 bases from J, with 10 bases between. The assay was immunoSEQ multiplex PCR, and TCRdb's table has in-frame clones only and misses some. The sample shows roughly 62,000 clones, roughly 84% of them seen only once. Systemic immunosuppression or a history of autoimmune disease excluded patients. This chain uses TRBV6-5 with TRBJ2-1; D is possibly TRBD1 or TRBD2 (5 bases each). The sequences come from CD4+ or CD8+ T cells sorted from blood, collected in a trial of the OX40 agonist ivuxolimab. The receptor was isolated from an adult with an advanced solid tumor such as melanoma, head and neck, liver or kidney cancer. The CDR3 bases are TGTGCCAGCAGGGGATGGGGGAATGAGCAGTTCTTC. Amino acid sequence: CASRGWGNEQFF.